Following are 31 T cell receptor beta chains from one sample sequenced in a study of blood T cell repertoires in COVID-19. Measured with immunoSEQ multiplex PCR; TCRdb has only the in-frame clones, and not every one. The sample has 150,000 to 200,000 clones, around four fifths seen once. Sequencing was carried out using peripheral blood. The receptor set was obtained from a woman aged 40 to 50 with acute or convalescent COVID-19.

The chain has TRBV21-1 and TRBJ2-7; TRBD2 reflects the table's D call only, with no check against the DNA. TRBV21-1 is an annotated pseudogene. The CDR3 is made up of 14 amino acids. The CDR3 DNA sequence: TGTGCCAGCGGCGGACTAGCGGGGAGGCACGAGCAGTACTTC. Translated, it gives CASGGLAGRHEQYF.

The CDR3 loop reads CASSKPPGQAKETQYF. The CDR3 nucleotides read TGTGCCAGCAGCAAACCACCGGGACAGGCTAAAGAGACCCAGTACTTC. The V call is TRBV6-8, the J call TRBJ2-5, with 8 bases lining up with TRBD1. This CDR3 comprises 16 residues. V trimming: 6 bases; J trimming: 3 bases; junction bases outside the gene matches: 12. Looked up from germline, CDR1 is MNHGY and CDR2 is SAAAGT.

This clone was counted between two and nine times. CDR3 in amino acids: CASSGAAPPQHF. CDR3 nucleotides: TGTGCCAGCAGTGGGGCCGCTCCGCCCCAGCATTTT. This chain joins TRBV2 and TRBJ1-5; D is ambiguous. Germline CDR1 and CDR2: SNHLY and FYNNEI. The CDR3 contains 12 residues. Trimming pared 4 bases from V and 9 bases from J, leaving 10 bases between.

V and J are TRBV7-2 and TRBJ1-5, with TRBD1 as a possible D gene (6 bases). The V gene lost 5 bases and the J gene lost 0 bases, with 14 bases spanning the gap. The CDR3 contains 16 residues. Germline V gene sequence: CDR1 SGHTA, CDR2 FQGNSA. The CDR3 is CASSVTGTNSNQPQHF. The CDR3 nucleotides are TGTGCCAGCAGCGTCACCGGGACAAATAGCAATCAGCCCCAGCATTTT.

There are a few counts of this clone. V and J are TRBV5-4 and TRBJ2-7; a possible D gene is TRBD1 (6 bases). V was pared by 2 bases and J by 5 bases, with 14 bases between. Germline V lookup: CDR1 SGHNT, CDR2 YYREEE (reference sequence). The CDR3 is made up of 14 amino acids. The CDR3 DNA sequence: TGTGCCAGCAGCTTATCCAGGGGTGGAAACGAGCAGTACTTC. This sequence encodes CASSLSRGGNEQYF.

CDR3 protein: CASSFGGVTEAFF. The DNA of the CDR3 is TGTGCCAGCAGTTTCGGGGGGGTAACTGAAGCTTTCTTT. The chain uses TRBV27 and TRBJ1-1, with D possibly matching TRBD1 (5 bases). The germline CDR1 and CDR2 sequences are MNHEY and SMNVEV (reference sequence). V lost 3 bases, J lost 5 bases, and 10 bases lay in between. This CDR3 is built from 13 residues.

V usage is TRBV19 and J usage is TRBJ2-7; TRBD1 might be the D (6 bases). The V end was cut by 4 bases, the J end by 3 bases, with 13 bases between. The CDR3 runs 14 residues. In germline, CDR1 is LNHDA, CDR2 SQIVND (reference sequence). The CDR3 region has the DNA TGTGCCAGTAGTACCACACAGGGTAACTACGAGCAGTACTTC. Its translation: CASSTTQGNYEQYF.

The rearrangement links TRBV5-4 to TRBJ2-1; D perhaps matches TRBD2 (6 bases). This CDR3 contains 14 residues. The V gene's germline CDR1 is SGHNT and CDR2 YYREEE (reference sequence). Between the trimmed V and J ends, which lost 9 bases and 0 bases, there was a span of 13 bases. In DNA, the CDR3 is TGTGCCATGGCGGGGTACCCCTCCTACAATGAGCAGTTCTTC. It codes for CAMAGYPSYNEQFF.

The chain joins TRBV3-1 (or the pseudogene TRBV3-2) to TRBJ2-3, with D perhaps matching TRBD1 (7 bases). The V and J ends lost 0 bases and 2 bases respectively, with 18 bases between them. The CDR3 contains 18 residues. Germline V gives CDR1 LGHDT, CDR2 YNNKEL (reference sequence). The CDR3: CASSQDAGGRMVTDTQYF. The CDR3 bases are TGTGCCAGCAGCCAAGATGCAGGGGGGAGGATGGTCACAGATACGCAGTATTTT.

The genes are TRBV20-1 and TRBJ2-5, with a possible D match to TRBD2 (6 bases). Trimming left V 3 bases short and J 4 bases short, with 6 bases between. Germline CDR1 is DFQATT and CDR2 is SNEGSKA (reference sequence). The CDR3 runs 11 residues. Here the CDR3 DNA reads TGCAGTGCTAGGGGGGGAGAGACCCAGTACTTC. It codes for CSARGGETQYF.

Of note for this clone: The sample contains more than one DNA sequence encoding this CDR3. Here the CDR3 DNA reads TGTGCCAGTCAGGGGGTGGGTCAGCCCCAGCATTTT. It encodes CASQGVGQPQHF. The J gene is TRBJ1-5, the V gene TRBV27; TRBD1 aligns across 7 bases. J was trimmed by 6 bases and V by 9 bases; bases with no gene match: 5. Germline V gene data show CDR1 as MNHEY and CDR2 as SMNVEV (reference sequence). The CDR3 sequence is 12 residues long.

This clone was recorded once. The CDR3, as DNA: TGTGCCAGCAGCCGGATGAAAGACAGAAAAGAGACCCAGTACTTC. As protein: CASSRMKDRKETQYF. V usage is TRBV5-4 and J usage is TRBJ2-5; a weak D match, TRBD1 (5 bases). CDR3 length: 15 amino acids. Germline CDR1 and CDR2: SGHNT and YYREEE (reference sequence). V was pared by 4 bases and J by 3 bases, with 16 bases between.

The V and J genes are TRBV5-4 and TRBJ2-2, with TRBD1 matching over 10 bases. The CDR3 extends over 17 amino acids. V shed 3 bases, J shed 6 bases, and the junction held 11 bases outside the gene matches. Looked up from germline, CDR1 is SGHNT and CDR2 is YYREEE (reference sequence). The CDR3 region has the DNA TGTGCCAGCAGCTGGTTCGACAGGGGGCGCGAAGCCGGGGAGCTGTTTTTT. This sequence encodes CASSWFDRGREAGELFF.

The rearrangement joins TRBV4-1 to TRBJ2-2; maybe TRBD2 (7 bases). The germline V gene has CDR1 MGHRA and CDR2 YSYEKL. Trimming shortened V by 4 bases and J by 7 bases, and 22 bases separated the two germline ends. CDR3 size: 17 residues. The CDR3 bases are TGCGCCAGCAGCCCGAAGACGGGGGGCACGATCGGCGGGGAGCTGTTTTTT. It encodes CASSPKTGGTIGGELFF.

V is TRBV7-9 and J is TRBJ2-2; TRBD1 aligns across 8 bases. CDR3 length: 16 residues. After removal of 3 bases from V and 7 bases from J, the junction contained 10 bases not matched to a gene. Per the germline V gene, CDR1 is SEHNR and CDR2 is FQNEAQ (reference sequence). CDR3 in amino acids: CASSFPRDRLDGELFF. CDR3 DNA: TGTGCCAGCAGCTTCCCTCGGGACAGGTTGGACGGGGAGCTGTTTTTT.

The CDR3 protein is CASSQVRGRVGETQYF. Written as DNA, the CDR3 is TGCGCCAGCAGCCAAGTTAGGGGGCGGGTTGGGGAGACCCAGTACTTC. This chain joins TRBV4-1 and TRBJ2-5, with 7 bases that match TRBD1. The V and J ends lost 1 base and 5 bases, in that order; junction bases with no gene match: 10. Germline V gene data show CDR1 as MGHRA and CDR2 as YSYEKL. This CDR3 contains 16 residues.

J is TRBJ1-2 and V is TRBV5-1, with D tentatively TRBD1 (6 bases). The V gene's germline CDR1 is SGHRS and CDR2 YFSETQ. There are 14 residues in the CDR3. The V and J ends lost 1 base and 7 bases respectively, with 14 bases between them. As DNA, the CDR3 is TGCGCCAGCAGCTTGATTGGGGGCAACGGTGGCTACACCTTC. Its translation: CASSLIGGNGGYTF.

The chain recombines TRBV30 with TRBJ1-6; possible D gene TRBD1, 6 bases. Deletions cut 5 bases from V and 8 bases from J, with 13 bases between. This CDR3 region has 13 residues. Germline assignment: CDR1 GTSNPN and CDR2 SVGIG (reference sequence). The CDR3 coding sequence is TGTGCCTGGGAGCAATCAGGGGATTCACCCCTCCACTTT. As protein: CAWEQSGDSPLHF.

The V and J genes are TRBV28 and TRBJ2-7, with a tentative D call TRBD2 (6 bases). Germline V gene lookup returns CDR1 MDHEN and CDR2 SYDVKM. This CDR3 contains 15 residues. The V gene lost 3 bases and the J gene lost 3 bases, with 15 bases spanning the gap. CDR3 nucleotides: TGTGCCAGCAGTTTTTTTCGACTAGGCCTCTACGAGCAGTACTTC. Translation gives CASSFFRLGLYEQYF.

V gene TRBV15 combines with J gene TRBJ2-7; the match to TRBD2 covers 7 bases. The CDR3 is made up of 14 amino acids. V lost 1 base and J lost 2; bases outside the gene matches: 2. Germline loops: CDR1 LNHNV, CDR2 YYDKDF (reference sequence). The CDR3 DNA follows: TGTGCCACCAGCAGAGCTAGCGGCGCCTACGAGCAGTACTTC. Translating gives CATSRASGAYEQYF.

The rearrangement joins TRBV7-2 to TRBJ2-3; no clear D. The CDR3 extends over 13 amino acids. Per the germline V gene, CDR1 is SGHTA and CDR2 is FQGNSA. The V and J ends lost 1 base and 7 bases respectively, with 9 bases between them. The CDR3 reads CASSLESKYTQYF. Written as DNA, the CDR3 is TGTGCCAGCAGCTTAGAGAGTAAATATACGCAGTATTTT.

The gene calls are TRBV4-2 and TRBJ1-2, with unresolved D. The germline V gene encodes CDR1 LGHNA and CDR2 YNFKEQ. This CDR3 has 12 amino acids. Trimming took off 1 base at V and 7 bases at J, with 7 bases between the two ends. CDR3 sequence reads: CASSQGESGYTF. Here the CDR3 DNA reads TGTGCCAGCAGCCAAGGAGAAAGTGGCTACACCTTC.

The rearrangement joins TRBV7-9 to TRBJ1-1; possible D gene TRBD1, 5 bases. Germline assignment: CDR1 SEHNR and CDR2 FQNEAQ (reference sequence). Deletions cut 2 bases from V and 3 bases from J, with 10 bases between. This CDR3 has 14 residues. CDR3 sequence reads: CASSLQGRYTEAFF. The CDR3 DNA is TGTGCCAGCAGCTTACAGGGCAGGTACACTGAAGCTTTCTTT.

The chain carries TRBV5-1 and TRBJ1-1, with a possible D match to TRBD1 (5 bases). CDR1 and CDR2 (germline): SGHRS, YFSETQ. The CDR3 contains 15 residues. V lost 0 bases and J 5 bases, leaving 14 bases between the germline ends. The CDR3 nucleotides read TGCGCCAGCAGCTTGGAACTTGGGAGGGGTACTGAAGCTTTCTTT. This sequence encodes CASSLELGRGTEAFF.

The V call is TRBV11-2, the J call TRBJ2-1, with 8 bases aligning to TRBD1. The V gene's germline CDR1 is SGHAT and CDR2 FQNNGV. This CDR3 is 14 amino acids long. V was clipped by 2 bases and J by 8 bases; unmatched bases: 5. The DNA of the CDR3 is TGTGCCAGCAGCTTACGACAGGGGTCATATGAGCAGTTCTTC. This encodes CASSLRQGSYEQFF.

This clone was counted a few times. The chain recombines TRBV19 with TRBJ1-2; TRBD1 matches at 9 bases. Germline V lookup: CDR1 LNHDA, CDR2 SQIVND (reference sequence). The CDR3 has 16 amino acids. V shed 4 bases and J 3 bases; nucleotides not matched to a gene: 9. The CDR3 loop reads CASSTRTGENYYGYTF. CDR3 DNA: TGTGCCAGTAGTACCAGGACAGGGGAAAACTACTATGGCTACACCTTC.

With regard to this clone: The same CDR3 is also encoded by other DNA sequences in this sample. The CDR3 DNA is TGTGCCAGCAGTTTCCAGGGTCAGCCCCAGCATTTT. Translation gives CASSFQGQPQHF. The chain uses TRBV27 and TRBJ1-5; maybe TRBD1 (5 bases). The germline CDR1 and CDR2 sequences are MNHEY and SMNVEV (reference sequence). CDR3 size: 12 residues. The V end was cut by 3 bases, the J end by 6 bases, with 6 bases between.

The chain is built from TRBV6-5 and TRBJ2-2; D is ambiguous. V lost 2 bases and J 3 bases, leaving 7 bases between the germline ends. In germline, CDR1 is MNHEY, CDR2 SVGAGI. The CDR3 is made up of 14 amino acids. CDR3 sequence: CASSYHRDTGELFF. Written as DNA, the CDR3 is TGTGCCAGCAGTTACCACAGAGACACCGGGGAGCTGTTTTTT.

The chain joins TRBV18 to TRBJ1-6; tentatively, D is TRBD1 (5 bases). Trimming left V 4 bases short and J 5 bases short, with 15 bases between. The CDR3 is 16 amino acids. CDR1 KGHSH and CDR2 LQKENI come from the germline V gene. This CDR3 is CASSHSSWGNNSPLHF. The CDR3 nucleotides read TGTGCCAGCTCACATAGCTCCTGGGGCAATAATTCACCCCTCCACTTT.

This clone was seen just once. The chain has TRBV7-8 and TRBJ1-3; a weak D match, TRBD1 (6 bases). This CDR3 has 19 residues. V lost 3 bases and J 0 bases, leaving 21 bases between the germline ends. The V gene's germline CDR1 is SGHVS and CDR2 FQNEAQ. CDR3 in DNA: TGTGCCAGCAGCTTCCGGACAGAGCTAGTGAGTGACTCTGGAAACACCATATATTTT. This translates into CASSFRTELVSDSGNTIYF.

The rearrangement uses TRBV7-9 and TRBJ1-1, with D unresolved. The V gene lost 9 bases and the J gene lost 4 bases, with 12 bases spanning the gap. The CDR3 consists of 12 residues. CDR1 is SEHNR and CDR2 is FQNEAQ in the germline V gene (reference sequence). DNA for the CDR3: TGTGCCAGTGGTCGGGTGGGCACTGAAGCTTTCTTT. This sequence encodes CASGRVGTEAFF.